This T cell receptor (beta chain) was observed in a study of T cell repertoires in aging, cancer and after chemotherapy. For the study at large: About 9 million TCR reads made up the full dataset.

Trimming removed 3 bases at V and 1 base at J, with 9 bases between. The CDR3 totals 13 residues. Germline V gene sequence: CDR1 DFQATT, CDR2 SNEGSKA (reference sequence). The template was genomic DNA from peripheral blood, not RNA. Multiplex touch-down PCR with TRB-A/B primers amplified rearranged V-D-J TRB sequences. In TCRdb, the multiplex PCR reads were re-called with MiXCR into one record per CDR3 protein. The sample consists of more than 7,000 distinct CDR3 sequences, 32% of them appearing once. A few counts support this clonotype. This chain connects TRBV20-1 to TRBJ2-5; D remains unclear. Material for sequencing was blood. The receptor was derived from a human donor in good health. CDR3 residues: CSASLNSQETQYF. CDR3 nucleotide sequence: TGCAGTGCTAGTCTTAACAGCCAAGAGACCCAGTACTTC.